This TCR beta chain was identified during a study of blood T cell repertoires in COVID-19. Assay: immunoSEQ multiplex PCR; the TCRdb copy retains only in-frame clones and omits some. The sample contains about 200,000 clones, over 75% of which appear only once. This CDR3 has 14 residues. Germline values: CDR1 SGHRS, CDR2 YFSETQ. Trimming took off 4 bases at V and 1 base at J, with 11 bases between the two ends. The sequence was collected from a man aged 50 to 59 with acute or convalescent COVID-19. Specimen: peripheral blood. This chain connects TRBV5-1 to TRBJ1-1; D gene uncertain. CDR3: CASSPQATNTEAFF. In nucleotides, the CDR3 is TGCGCCAGCAGCCCGCAGGCTACGAACACTGAAGCTTTCTTT.